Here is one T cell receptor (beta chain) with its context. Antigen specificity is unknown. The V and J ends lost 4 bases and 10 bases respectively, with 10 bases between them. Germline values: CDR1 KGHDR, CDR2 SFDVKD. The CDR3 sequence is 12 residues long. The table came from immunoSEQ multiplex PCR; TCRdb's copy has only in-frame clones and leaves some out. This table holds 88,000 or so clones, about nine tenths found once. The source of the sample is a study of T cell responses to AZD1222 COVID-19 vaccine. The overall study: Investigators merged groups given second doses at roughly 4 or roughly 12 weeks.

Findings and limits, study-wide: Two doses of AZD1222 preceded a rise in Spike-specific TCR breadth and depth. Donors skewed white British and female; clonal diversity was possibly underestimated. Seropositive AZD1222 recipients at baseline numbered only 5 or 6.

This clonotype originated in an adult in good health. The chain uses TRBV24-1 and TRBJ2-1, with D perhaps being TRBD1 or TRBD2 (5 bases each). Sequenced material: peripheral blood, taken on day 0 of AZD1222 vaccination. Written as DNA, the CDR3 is TGTGCCACCAGTGACTCCAGGGAGGAGCAGTTCTTC. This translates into CATSDSREEQFF.